This entry describes one T cell receptor (beta chain). Its specificity is unknown. This entry comes from a study of T cell responses to AZD1222 COVID-19 vaccine. General study points: Clonal diversity may have been underestimated in mostly white British donors. Rises in breadth and depth of Spike-specific TCRs came after two AZD1222 doses. Among those given AZD1222, only five or six were seropositive at baseline. Dominant at 160-218 and 743-854, vaccine-associated CD4 TCRs also spanned spike.

Profiling relied on immunoSEQ multiplex PCR, and the TCRdb table lists in-frame clones only, not all of them. The sample contains about 130,000 clones, over 90% of which appear only once. CDR1 MDHEN and CDR2 SYDVKM come from the germline V gene. The CDR3 is made up of 16 amino acids. Trimming cost V 7 bases and J 7 bases, with 25 bases left between them. The chain links TRBV28 to TRBJ1-2, with a weak D call TRBD1 (6 bases). The sample in question was peripheral blood, obtained on day 0 of AZD1222 vaccination. The TCR was taken from an adult in good health. This chain's CDR3 is CASTRRPGEVFFGYTF. CDR3 sequence (DNA): TGTGCCAGCACCCGCCGTCCAGGGGAGGTATTTTTTGGCTACACCTTC.